This record concerns one TCR beta chain sequence. Its antigen is still unknown. The data belong to a study of cytomegalovirus exposure and HLA in healthy donors. Looking at the study overall: HLA-typed donors contributed some 87 million unique TCRs, which were held in an early data release. Study results and limitations: Researchers reported that three CMV-associated chains were confirmed in vitro as CMV antigen-specific. Most TCR sequences were uncommon, yet certain public TCRs appeared in many donors. Listed as cytomegalovirus-associated were 150 or so TCR beta chains.

With 4 bases removed from V and 8 bases from J, the gap between germline ends came to 17 bases. The CDR3 totals 14 residues. The germline CDR1 and CDR2 sequences are SGHVS and FNYEAQ. Use of 60 Vbeta and 13 Jbeta primers characterized the PCR. Repertoires were generated with immunoSEQ multiplex PCR, while TCRdb's copy carries only in-frame clones and drops some. Its listing shows some 130,000 clones. This receptor was taken from a woman aged 40 to 55 in good health and CMV-seropositive. The sample consisted of PBMCs. The chain recombines TRBV7-6 with TRBJ1-2; D might be TRBD1 (5 bases). DNA of the CDR3: TGTGCCAGCAGCTCTGTGGTGGGGGGACCGGGCTACACCTTC. Translation gives CASSSVVGGPGYTF. The full variable domain, its missing parts supplied by reference TRBV7-6 and TRBJ1-2, is GAGVSQSPRYKVTKRGQDVALRCDPISGHVSLYWYRQALGQGPEFLTYFNYEAQQDKSGLPNDRFSAERPEGSISTLTIQRTEQRDSAMYRCASSSVVGGPGYTFGSGTRLTVV.